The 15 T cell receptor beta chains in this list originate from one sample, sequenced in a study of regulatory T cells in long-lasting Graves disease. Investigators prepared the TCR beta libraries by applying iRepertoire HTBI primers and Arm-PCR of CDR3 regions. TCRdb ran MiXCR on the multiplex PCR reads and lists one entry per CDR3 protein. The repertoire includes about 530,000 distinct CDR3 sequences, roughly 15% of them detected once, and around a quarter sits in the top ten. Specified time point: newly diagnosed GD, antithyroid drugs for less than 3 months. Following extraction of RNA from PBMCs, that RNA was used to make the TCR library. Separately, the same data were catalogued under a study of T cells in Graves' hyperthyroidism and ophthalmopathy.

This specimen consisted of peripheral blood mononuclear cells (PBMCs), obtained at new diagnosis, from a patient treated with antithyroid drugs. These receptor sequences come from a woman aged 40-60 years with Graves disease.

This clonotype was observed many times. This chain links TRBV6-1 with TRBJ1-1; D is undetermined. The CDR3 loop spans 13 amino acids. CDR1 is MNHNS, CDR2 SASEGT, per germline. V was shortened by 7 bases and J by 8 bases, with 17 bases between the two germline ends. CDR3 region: CASIWSSGAEAFF. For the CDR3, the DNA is TGTGCCAGCATCTGGAGCTCGGGCGCCGAAGCTTTCTTT.

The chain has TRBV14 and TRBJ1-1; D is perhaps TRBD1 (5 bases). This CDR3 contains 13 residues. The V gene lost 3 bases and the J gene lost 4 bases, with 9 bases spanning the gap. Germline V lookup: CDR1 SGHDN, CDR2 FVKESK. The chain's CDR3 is CASSHLGRTEAFF. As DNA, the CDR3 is TGTGCCAGCAGCCATCTGGGGCGCACTGAAGCTTTCTTT.

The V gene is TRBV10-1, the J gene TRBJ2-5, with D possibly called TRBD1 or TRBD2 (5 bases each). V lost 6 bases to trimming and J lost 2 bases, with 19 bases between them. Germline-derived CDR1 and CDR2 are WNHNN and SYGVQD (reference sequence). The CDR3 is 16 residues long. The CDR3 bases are TGCGCCAGCAGCCCGTTGAGGGGTACGAGACAAGAGACCCAGTACTTC. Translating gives CASSPLRGTRQETQYF.

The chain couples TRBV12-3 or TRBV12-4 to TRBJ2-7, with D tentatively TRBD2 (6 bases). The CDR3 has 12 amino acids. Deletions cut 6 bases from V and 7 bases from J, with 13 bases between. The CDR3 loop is CASSPGVREQYF. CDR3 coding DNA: TGTGCCAGCAGCCCGGGGGTTAGGGAGCAGTACTTC.

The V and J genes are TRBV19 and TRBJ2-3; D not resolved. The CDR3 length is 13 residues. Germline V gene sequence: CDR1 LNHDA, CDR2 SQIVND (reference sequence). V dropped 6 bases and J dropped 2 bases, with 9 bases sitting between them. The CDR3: CASSSSTTDTQYF. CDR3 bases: TGTGCCAGTAGCTCTTCGACCACAGATACGCAGTATTTT.

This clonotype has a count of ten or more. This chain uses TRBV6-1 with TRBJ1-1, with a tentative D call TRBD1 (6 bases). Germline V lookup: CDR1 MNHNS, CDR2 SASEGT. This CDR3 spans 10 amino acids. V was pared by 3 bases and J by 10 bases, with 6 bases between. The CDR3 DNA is TGTGCCAGCAGTGAGACAGGAGCTTTCTTT. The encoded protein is CASSETGAFF.

CDR3 region: CASSSGLAGGLAVETQYF. CDR3 DNA: TGTGCCAGCAGTTCGGGACTAGCGGGGGGGCTCGCAGTGGAGACCCAGTACTTC. The rearrangement uses TRBV6-2 or TRBV6-3 and TRBJ2-5; 16 bases match TRBD2. Germline CDR1 is MNHEY and CDR2 is SVGEGT. Trimming at V came to 4 bases and at J to 5 bases, leaving 10 bases not matched to a gene. CDR3 length: 18 amino acids.

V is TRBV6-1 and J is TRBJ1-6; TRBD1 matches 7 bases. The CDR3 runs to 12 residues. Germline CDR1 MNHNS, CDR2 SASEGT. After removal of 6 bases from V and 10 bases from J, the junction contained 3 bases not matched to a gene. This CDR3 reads CASRGDSSPLHF. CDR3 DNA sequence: TGTGCCAGCAGGGGGGACAGCTCACCCCTCCACTTT.

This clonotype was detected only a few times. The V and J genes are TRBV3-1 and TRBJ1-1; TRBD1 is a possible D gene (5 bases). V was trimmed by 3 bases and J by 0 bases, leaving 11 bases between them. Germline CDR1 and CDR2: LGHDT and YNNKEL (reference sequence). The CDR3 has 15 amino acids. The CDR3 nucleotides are TGTGCCAGCAGCCACTGGAGGGACTTGAACACTGAAGCTTTCTTT. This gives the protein CASSHWRDLNTEAFF.

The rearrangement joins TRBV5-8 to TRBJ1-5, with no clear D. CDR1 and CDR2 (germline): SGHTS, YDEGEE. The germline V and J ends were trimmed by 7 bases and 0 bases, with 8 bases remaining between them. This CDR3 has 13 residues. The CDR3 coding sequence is TGTGCCAGCGGCACAGATAGCAATCAGCCCCAGCATTTT. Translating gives CASGTDSNQPQHF.

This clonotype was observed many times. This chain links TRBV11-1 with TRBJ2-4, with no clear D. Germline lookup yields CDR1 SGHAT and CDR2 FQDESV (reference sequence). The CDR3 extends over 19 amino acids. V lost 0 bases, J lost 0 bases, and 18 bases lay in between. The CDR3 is CASSLAAKTKGVAKNIQYF. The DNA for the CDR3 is TGTGCCAGCAGCTTAGCGGCCAAAACCAAAGGAGTAGCCAAAAACATTCAGTACTTC. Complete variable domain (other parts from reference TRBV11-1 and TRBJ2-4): EAEVAQSPRYKITEKSQAVAFWCDPISGHATLYWYRQILGQGPELLVQFQDESVVDDSQLPKDRFSAERLKGVDSTLKIQPAELGDSAMYLCASSLAAKTKGVAKNIQYFGAGTRLSVL.

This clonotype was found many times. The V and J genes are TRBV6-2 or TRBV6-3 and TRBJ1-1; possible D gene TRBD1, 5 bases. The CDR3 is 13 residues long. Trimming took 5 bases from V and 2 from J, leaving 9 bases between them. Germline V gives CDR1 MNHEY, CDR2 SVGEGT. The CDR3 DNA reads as TGTGCCAGCAGTCGACAGCACAACACTGAAGCTTTCTTT. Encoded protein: CASSRQHNTEAFF.

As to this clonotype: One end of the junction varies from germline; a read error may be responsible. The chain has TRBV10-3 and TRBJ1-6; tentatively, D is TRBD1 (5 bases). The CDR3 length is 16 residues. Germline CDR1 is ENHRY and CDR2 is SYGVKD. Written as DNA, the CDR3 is TGTGCCATCAGTAAGTCAGGGAACGTCCATAATTCACCCCTCCACTTT. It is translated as CAISKSGNVHNSPLHF.

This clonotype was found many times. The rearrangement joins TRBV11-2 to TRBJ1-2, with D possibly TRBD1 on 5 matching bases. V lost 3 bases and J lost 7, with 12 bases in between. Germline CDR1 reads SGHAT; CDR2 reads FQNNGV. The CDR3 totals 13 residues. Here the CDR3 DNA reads TGTGCCAGCAGCTTTTCAGGGAAGGGTGGCTACACCTTC. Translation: CASSFSGKGGYTF.

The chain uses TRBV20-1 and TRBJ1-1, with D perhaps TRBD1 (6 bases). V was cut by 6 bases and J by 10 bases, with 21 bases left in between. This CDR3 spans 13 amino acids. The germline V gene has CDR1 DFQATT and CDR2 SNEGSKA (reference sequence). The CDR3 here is CSADKGGNWGAFF. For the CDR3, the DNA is TGCAGTGCCGACAAAGGGGGAAACTGGGGAGCTTTCTTT.